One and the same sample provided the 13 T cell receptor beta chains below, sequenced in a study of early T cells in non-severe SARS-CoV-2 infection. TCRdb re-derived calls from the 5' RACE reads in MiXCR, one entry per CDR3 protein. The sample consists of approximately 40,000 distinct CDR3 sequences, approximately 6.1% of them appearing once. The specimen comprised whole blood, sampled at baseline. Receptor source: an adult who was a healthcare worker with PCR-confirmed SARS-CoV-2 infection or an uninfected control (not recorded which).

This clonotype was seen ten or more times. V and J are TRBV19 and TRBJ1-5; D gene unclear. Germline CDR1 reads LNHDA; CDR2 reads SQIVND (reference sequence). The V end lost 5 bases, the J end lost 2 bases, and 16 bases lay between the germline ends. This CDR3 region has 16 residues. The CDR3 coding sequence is TGTGCCAGTAGTGAAGGGAGCCTTTGGGGCAATCAGCCCCAGCATTTT. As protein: CASSEGSLWGNQPQHF.

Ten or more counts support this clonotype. CDR3 nucleotide sequence: TGCAGTGCTAGAGTGCGACAGGGGTCCCTCGAGCAGTACTTC. It yields the protein CSARVRQGSLEQYF. The V and J genes are TRBV20-1 and TRBJ2-7; 8 bases are shared with TRBD1. The trim removed 1 base at V and 6 bases at J, leaving 8 bases unmatched. The V gene's germline CDR1 is DFQATT and CDR2 SNEGSKA (reference sequence). The CDR3 loop spans 14 amino acids.

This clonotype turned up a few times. In nucleotides, the CDR3 is TGTGCCAGCAGCCGGACGGGACAGGGAGACGAGCAGTACTTC. Its translation is CASSRTGQGDEQYF. The chain couples TRBV7-6 to TRBJ2-7; TRBD1 matches at 9 bases. CDR3 size: 14 residues. J gave up 5 bases and V 5 bases, and 7 bases lay outside the gene matches. In germline, CDR1 is SGHVS, CDR2 FNYEAQ.

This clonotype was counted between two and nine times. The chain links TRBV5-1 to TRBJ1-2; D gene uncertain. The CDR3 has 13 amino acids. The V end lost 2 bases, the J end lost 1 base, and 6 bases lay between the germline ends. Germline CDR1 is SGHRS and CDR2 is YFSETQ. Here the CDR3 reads CASSFRLNYGYTF. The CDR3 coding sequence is TGCGCCAGCAGCTTCCGCCTTAACTATGGCTACACCTTC.

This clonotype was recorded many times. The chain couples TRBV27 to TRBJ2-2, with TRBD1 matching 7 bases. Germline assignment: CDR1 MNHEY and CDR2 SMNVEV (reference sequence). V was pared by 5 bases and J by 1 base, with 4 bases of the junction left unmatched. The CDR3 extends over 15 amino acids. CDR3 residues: CASSRTGLNTGELFF. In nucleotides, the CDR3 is TGTGCCAGCAGTCGGACAGGATTGAACACCGGGGAGCTGTTTTTT.

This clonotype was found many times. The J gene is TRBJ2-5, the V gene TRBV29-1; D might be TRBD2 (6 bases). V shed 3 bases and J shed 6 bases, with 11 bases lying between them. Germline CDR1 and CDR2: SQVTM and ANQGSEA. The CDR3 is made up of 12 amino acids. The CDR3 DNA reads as TGCAGCGTTGAGGCGGGGAGGCAGACCCAGTACTTC. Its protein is CSVEAGRQTQYF. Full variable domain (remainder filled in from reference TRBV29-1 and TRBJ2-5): SAVISQKPSRDICQRGTSLTIQCQVDSQVTMMFWYRQQPGQSLTLIATANQGSEATYESGFVIDKFPISRPNLTFSTLTVSNMSPEDSSIYLCSVEAGRQTQYFGPGTRLLVL.

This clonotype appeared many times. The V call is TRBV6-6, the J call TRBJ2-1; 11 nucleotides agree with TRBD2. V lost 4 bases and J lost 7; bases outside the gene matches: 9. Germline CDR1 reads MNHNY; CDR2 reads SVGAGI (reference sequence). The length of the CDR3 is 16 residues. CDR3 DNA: TGTGCCAGCAGTTTCTCAATTAGCGGGGGGGCTAATGAGCAGTTCTTC. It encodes CASSFSISGGANEQFF.

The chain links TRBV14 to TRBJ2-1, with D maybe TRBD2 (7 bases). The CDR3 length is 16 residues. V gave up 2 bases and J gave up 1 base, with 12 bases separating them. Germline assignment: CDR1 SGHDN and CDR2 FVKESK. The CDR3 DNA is TGTGCCAGCAGCCAATTACGGGGGGCTTCCTACAATGAGCAGTTCTTC. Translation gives CASSQLRGASYNEQFF.

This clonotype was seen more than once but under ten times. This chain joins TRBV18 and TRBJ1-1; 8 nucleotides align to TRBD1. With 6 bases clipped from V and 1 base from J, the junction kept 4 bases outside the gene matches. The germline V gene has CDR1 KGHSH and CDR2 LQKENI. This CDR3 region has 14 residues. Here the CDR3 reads CASSHGTGNTEAFF. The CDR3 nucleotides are TGTGCCAGCTCCCACGGGACAGGGAACACTGAAGCTTTCTTT.

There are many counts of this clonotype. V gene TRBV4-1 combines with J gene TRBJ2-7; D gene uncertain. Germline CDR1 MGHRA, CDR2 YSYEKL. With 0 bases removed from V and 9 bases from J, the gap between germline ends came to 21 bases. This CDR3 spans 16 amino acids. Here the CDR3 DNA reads TGCGCCAGCAGCCAAGATCGGTTGGGAACATTTAGAGGGCAGTACTTC. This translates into CASSQDRLGTFRGQYF.

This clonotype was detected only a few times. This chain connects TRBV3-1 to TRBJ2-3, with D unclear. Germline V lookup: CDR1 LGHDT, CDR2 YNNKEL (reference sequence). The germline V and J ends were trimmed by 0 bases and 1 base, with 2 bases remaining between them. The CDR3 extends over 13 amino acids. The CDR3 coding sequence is TGTGCCAGCAGCCAAGACCGCACAGATACGCAGTATTTT. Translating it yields CASSQDRTDTQYF.

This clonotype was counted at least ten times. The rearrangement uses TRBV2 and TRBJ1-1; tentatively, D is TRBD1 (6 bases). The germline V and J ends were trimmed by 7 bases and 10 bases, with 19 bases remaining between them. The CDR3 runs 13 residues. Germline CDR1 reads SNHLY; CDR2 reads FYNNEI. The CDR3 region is CASIGSGAIGAFF. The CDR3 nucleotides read TGTGCCAGCATAGGGTCAGGGGCGATCGGAGCTTTCTTT.

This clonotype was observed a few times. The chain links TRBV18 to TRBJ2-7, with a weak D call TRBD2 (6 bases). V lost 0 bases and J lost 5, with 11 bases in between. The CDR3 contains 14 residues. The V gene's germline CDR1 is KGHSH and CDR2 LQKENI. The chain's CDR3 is CASSPPYPSDEQYF. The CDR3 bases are TGTGCCAGCTCACCACCCTATCCTAGCGACGAGCAGTACTTC.